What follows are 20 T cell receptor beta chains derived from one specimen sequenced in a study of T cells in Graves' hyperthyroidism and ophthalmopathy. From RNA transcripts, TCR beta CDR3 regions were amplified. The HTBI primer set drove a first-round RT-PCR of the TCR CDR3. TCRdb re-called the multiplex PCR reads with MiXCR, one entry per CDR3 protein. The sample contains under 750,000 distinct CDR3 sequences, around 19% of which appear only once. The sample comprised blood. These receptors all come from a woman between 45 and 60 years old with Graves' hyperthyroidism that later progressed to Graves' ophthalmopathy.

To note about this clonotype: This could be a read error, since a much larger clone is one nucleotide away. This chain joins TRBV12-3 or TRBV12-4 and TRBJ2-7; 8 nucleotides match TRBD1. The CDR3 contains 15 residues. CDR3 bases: TGTGCCAGCAGCACTCCGGGACAGGCTTTGGGGGAGCAGCACTTC. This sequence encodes CASSTPGQALGEQHF.

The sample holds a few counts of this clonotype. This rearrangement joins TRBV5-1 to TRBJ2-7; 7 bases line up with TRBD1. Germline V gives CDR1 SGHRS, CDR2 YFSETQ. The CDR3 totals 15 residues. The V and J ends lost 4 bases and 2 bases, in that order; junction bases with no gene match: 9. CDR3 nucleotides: TGCGCCAGCAGCCAACTTGGGACAGAGACCTACGAGCAGTACTTC. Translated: CASSQLGTETYEQYF.

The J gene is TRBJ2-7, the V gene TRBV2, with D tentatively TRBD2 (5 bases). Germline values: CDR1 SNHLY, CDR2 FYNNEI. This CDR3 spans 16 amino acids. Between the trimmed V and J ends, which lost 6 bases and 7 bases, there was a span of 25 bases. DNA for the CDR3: TGTGCCAGCAGATCTCAAGTGGGCGGGCCCATCTGGGAGCAGTACTTC. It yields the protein CASRSQVGGPIWEQYF.

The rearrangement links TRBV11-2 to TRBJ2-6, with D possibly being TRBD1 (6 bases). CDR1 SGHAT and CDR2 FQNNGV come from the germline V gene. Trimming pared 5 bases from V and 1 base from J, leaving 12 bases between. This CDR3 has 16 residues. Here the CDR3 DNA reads TGTGCCAGCAGCCATCCTCAGGGGTCTGGGGCCAACGTCCTGACTTTC. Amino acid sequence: CASSHPQGSGANVLTF.

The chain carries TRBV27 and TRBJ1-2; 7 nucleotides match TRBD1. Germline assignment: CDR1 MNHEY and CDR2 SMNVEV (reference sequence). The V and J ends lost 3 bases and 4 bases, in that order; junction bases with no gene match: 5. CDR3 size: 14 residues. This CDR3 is CASSFGTELYGYTF. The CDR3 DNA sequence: TGTGCCAGCAGTTTTGGGACAGAGCTCTATGGCTACACCTTC.

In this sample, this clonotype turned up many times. The CDR3 DNA sequence: TGTGCCAGCAGCTTAGAGTGGAGCAGGGGCCGGTATGGCTACACCTTC. It specifies CASSLEWSRGRYGYTF. The J gene is TRBJ1-2, the V gene TRBV11-2; weak D call: TRBD1 (6 bases). The germline V and J ends were trimmed by 0 bases and 5 bases, with 16 bases remaining between them. The CDR3 has 16 amino acids. The germline gives CDR1 SGHAT, CDR2 FQNNGV.

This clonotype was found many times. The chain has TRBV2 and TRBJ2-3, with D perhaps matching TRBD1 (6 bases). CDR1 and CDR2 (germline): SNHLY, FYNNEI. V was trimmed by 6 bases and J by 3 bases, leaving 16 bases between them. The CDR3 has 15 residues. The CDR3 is CASSTDGGGTDTQYF. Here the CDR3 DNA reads TGTGCCAGCAGCACGGATGGGGGCGGGACAGATACGCAGTATTTT.

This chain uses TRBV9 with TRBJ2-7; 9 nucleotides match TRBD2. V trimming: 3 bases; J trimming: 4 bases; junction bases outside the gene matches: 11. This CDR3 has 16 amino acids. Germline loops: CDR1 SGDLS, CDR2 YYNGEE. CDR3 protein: CASSDAPKRGVYEQYF. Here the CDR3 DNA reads TGTGCCAGCAGCGACGCCCCCAAGCGGGGGGTATACGAGCAGTACTTC.

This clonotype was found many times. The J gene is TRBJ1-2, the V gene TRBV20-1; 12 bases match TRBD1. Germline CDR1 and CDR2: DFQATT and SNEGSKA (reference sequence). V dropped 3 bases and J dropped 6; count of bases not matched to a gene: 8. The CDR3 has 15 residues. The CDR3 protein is CSASAGTGGVNGYTF. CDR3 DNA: TGCAGTGCTAGCGCCGGGACAGGGGGCGTTAATGGCTACACCTTC.

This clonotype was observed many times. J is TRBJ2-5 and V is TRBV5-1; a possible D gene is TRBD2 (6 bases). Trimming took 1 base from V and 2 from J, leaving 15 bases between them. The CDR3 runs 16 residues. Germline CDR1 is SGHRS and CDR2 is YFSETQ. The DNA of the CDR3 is TGCGCCAGCAGCTTGCGATTTCCGGGACTGCAAGAGACCCAGTACTTC. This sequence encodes CASSLRFPGLQETQYF.

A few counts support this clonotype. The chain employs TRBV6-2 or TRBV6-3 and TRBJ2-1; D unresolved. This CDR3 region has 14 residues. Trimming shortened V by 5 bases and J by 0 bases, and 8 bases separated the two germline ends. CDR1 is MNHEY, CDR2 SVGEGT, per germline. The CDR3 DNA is TGTGCCAGCAGTCCCCACAGCTCCTACAATGAGCAGTTCTTC. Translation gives CASSPHSSYNEQFF.

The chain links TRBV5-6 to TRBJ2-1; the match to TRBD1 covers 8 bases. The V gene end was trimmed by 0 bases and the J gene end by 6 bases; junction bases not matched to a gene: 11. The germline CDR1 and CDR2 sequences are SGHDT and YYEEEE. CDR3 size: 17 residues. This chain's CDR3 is CASSLVQGAFSTNEQFF. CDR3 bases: TGTGCCAGCAGCTTGGTTCAGGGGGCTTTTTCAACCAATGAGCAGTTCTTC.

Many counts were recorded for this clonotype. The CDR3 spells CASSQLSENTEAFF. In DNA, the CDR3 is TGCGCCAGCAGCCAACTAAGTGAGAACACTGAAGCTTTCTTT. The rearrangement uses TRBV4-1 and TRBJ1-1; D is unresolved. The length of the CDR3 is 14 residues. V lost 2 bases, J lost 1 base, and 8 bases lay in between. Germline-derived CDR1 and CDR2 are MGHRA and YSYEKL.

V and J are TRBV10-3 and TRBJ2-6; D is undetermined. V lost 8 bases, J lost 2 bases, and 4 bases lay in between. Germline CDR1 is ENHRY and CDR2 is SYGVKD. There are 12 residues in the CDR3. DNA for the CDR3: TGTGCCATCGCGGCTGGGGCCAACGTCCTGACTTTC. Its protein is CAIAAGANVLTF.

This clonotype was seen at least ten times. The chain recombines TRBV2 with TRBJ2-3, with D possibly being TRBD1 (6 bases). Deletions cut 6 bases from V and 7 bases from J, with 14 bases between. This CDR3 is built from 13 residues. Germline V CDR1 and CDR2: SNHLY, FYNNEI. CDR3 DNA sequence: TGTGCCAGCAGCAGGGACACCTACAATACGCAGTATTTT. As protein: CASSRDTYNTQYF.

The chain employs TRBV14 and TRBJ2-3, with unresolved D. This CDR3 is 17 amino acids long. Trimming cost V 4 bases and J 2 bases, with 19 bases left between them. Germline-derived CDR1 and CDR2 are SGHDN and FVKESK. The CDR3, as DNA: TGTGCCAGCAGCCCCTACTCGGGCCGTTTTCACACAGATACGCAGTATTTT. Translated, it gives CASSPYSGRFHTDTQYF.

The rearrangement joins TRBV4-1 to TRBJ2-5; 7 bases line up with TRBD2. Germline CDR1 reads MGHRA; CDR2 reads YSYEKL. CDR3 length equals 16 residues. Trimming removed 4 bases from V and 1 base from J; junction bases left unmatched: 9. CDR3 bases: TGCGCCAGCAGCCTTTCGGGCGGGGGTTCCCAAGAGACCCAGTACTTC. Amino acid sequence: CASSLSGGGSQETQYF.

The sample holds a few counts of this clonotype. The CDR3 protein is CSAGDRDRQPANYGYTF. In DNA form, the CDR3 reads TGCAGTGCTGGGGACCGGGACCGACAACCCGCTAACTATGGCTACACCTTC. V is TRBV20-1 and J is TRBJ1-2, with D possibly being TRBD1 (5 bases). Germline CDR1 reads DFQATT; CDR2 reads SNEGSKA (reference sequence). This CDR3 region has 17 residues. V was cut by 5 bases and J by 0 bases, with 22 bases left in between.

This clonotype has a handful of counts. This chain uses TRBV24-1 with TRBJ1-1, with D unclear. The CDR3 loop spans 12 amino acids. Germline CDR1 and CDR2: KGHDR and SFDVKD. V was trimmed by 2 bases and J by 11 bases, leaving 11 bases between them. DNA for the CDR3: TGTGCCACCAGTGATTGGGAGGGTACGGCTTTCTTT. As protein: CATSDWEGTAFF.

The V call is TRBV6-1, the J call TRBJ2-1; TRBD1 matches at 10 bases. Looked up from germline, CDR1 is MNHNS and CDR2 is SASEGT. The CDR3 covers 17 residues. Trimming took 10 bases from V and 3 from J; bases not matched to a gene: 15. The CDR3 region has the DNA TGTGCCACCCACGGACTCGCCAGGACAGGGGGCTACAATGAGCAGTTCTTC. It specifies CATHGLARTGGYNEQFF.